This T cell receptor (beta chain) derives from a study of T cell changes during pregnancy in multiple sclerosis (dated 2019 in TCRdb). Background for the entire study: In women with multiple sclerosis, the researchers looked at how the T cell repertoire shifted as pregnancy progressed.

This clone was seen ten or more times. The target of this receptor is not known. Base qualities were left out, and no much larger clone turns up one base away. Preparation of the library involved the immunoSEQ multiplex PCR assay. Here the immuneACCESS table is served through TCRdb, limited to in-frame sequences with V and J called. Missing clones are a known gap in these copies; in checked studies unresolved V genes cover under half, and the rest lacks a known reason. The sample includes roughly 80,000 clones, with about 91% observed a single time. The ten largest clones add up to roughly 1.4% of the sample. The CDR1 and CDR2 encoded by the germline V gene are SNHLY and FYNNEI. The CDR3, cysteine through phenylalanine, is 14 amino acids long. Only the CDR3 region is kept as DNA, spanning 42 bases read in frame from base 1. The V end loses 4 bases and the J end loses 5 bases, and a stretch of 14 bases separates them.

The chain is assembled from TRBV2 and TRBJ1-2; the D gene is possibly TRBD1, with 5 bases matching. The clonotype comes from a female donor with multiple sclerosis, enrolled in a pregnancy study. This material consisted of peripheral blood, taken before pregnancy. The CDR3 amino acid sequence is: CASSVTARVYGYTF. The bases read TGTGCCAGCAGTGTCACGGCCAGGGTTTATGGCTACACCTTC.